Shown below are 16 T cell receptor beta chains from a single sample sequenced in a study of T cell responses to AZD1222 COVID-19 vaccine. This table comes from immunoSEQ multiplex PCR, and its TCRdb copy is limited to in-frame clones, with some not included. There are approximately 110,000 clones in the sample; 82% occur only once, and 4% to 6% lies in the top ten. The sample in question was peripheral blood, obtained on day 0 of AZD1222 vaccination. These receptors originate from an adult in good health.

The chain recombines TRBV25-1 with TRBJ1-1, with TRBD1 as a possible D gene (5 bases). V lost 5 bases and J 0 bases, leaving 10 bases between the germline ends. The CDR3 length is 14 residues. Germline V CDR1 and CDR2: MGHDK, SYGVNS. The CDR3 loop reads CASSRRGLNTEAFF. CDR3 DNA sequence: TGTGCCAGCAGTAGGCGGGGGTTGAACACTGAAGCTTTCTTT.

The genes are TRBV18 and TRBJ1-3, with D tentatively TRBD1 (5 bases). V lost 6 bases to trimming and J lost 2 bases, with 14 bases between them. CDR3 length: 15 amino acids. Germline CDR1 and CDR2: KGHSH and LQKENI. In DNA, the CDR3 is TGTGCCAGCTCGCCTCAGGGCGTCCCTGGAAACACCATATATTTT. Its protein product is CASSPQGVPGNTIYF.

This chain connects TRBV7-2 to TRBJ1-6; D may be TRBD1 (6 bases). The CDR3 runs to 14 residues. Trimming stripped 2 bases from V and 7 bases from J, with 9 bases between. CDR1 and CDR2 (germline): SGHTA, FQGNSA. CDR3 DNA: TGTGCCAGCAGCTTAAGGGGGGCCAATTCACCCCTCCACTTT. Translation gives CASSLRGANSPLHF.

There are a few counts of this clone. This chain joins TRBV3-1 (or the pseudogene TRBV3-2) and TRBJ1-1; D is perhaps TRBD1 (5 bases). V was trimmed by 5 bases and J by 6 bases, leaving 16 bases between them. Per the germline V gene, CDR1 is LGHDT and CDR2 is YNNKEL (reference sequence). The CDR3 runs 14 residues. The CDR3 DNA reads TGTGCCAGCAGCGCCCGAGGGGACCCCTCTGAAGCTTTCTTT. This translates into CASSARGDPSEAFF.

The chain combines TRBV5-1 with TRBJ2-2; the D gene is possibly TRBD1 (6 bases). CDR1 SGHRS and CDR2 YFSETQ come from the germline V gene. Trimming stripped 6 bases from V and 0 bases from J, with 18 bases between. CDR3 length equals 17 residues. The CDR3 coding sequence is TGCGCCAGCACCTCCTGGGCGACAGGTGCGAACACCGGGGAGCTGTTTTTT. This sequence encodes CASTSWATGANTGELFF.

The rearrangement links TRBV15 to TRBJ2-7; maybe TRBD2 (5 bases). The germline V gene encodes CDR1 LNHNV and CDR2 YYDKDF (reference sequence). V lost 0 bases and J 0 bases, leaving 12 bases between the germline ends. The CDR3 sequence is 16 residues long. DNA of the CDR3: TGTGCCACCAGCAGAGATGGAGGTTCGCTCTCCTACGAGCAGTACTTC. Translation: CATSRDGGSLSYEQYF.

V and J are TRBV11-1 and TRBJ1-2; D gene unclear. V lost 5 bases, J lost 2 bases, and 15 bases lay in between. This CDR3 region has 15 residues. Germline loops: CDR1 SGHAT, CDR2 FQDESV (reference sequence). The DNA for the CDR3 is TGTGCCAGCAGCGCGGCGGGGTTGGGAAACTATGGCTACACCTTC. It specifies CASSAAGLGNYGYTF.

The chain combines TRBV3-1 (or the pseudogene TRBV3-2) with TRBJ1-2; 7 positions match TRBD1. Germline V gene sequence: CDR1 LGHDT, CDR2 YNNKEL (reference sequence). Trimming removed 5 bases from V and 4 bases from J; junction bases left unmatched: 7. The CDR3 spans 14 residues. The CDR3 loop reads CASSYRDSRYGYTF. The CDR3 DNA reads as TGTGCCAGCAGCTACCGGGACAGCCGCTATGGCTACACCTTC.

The chain combines TRBV4-2 with TRBJ2-1; 8 nucleotides agree with TRBD2. Trimming at V came to 0 bases and at J to 6 bases, leaving 7 bases not matched to a gene. The CDR3 consists of 16 residues. Germline CDR1 is LGHNA and CDR2 is YNFKEQ. The chain's CDR3 is CASSQDPGLAGNEQFF. In DNA form, the CDR3 reads TGTGCCAGCAGCCAAGATCCAGGACTAGCTGGCAATGAGCAGTTCTTC.

The chain combines TRBV27 with TRBJ1-2; possible D gene TRBD1, 5 bases. Germline V CDR1 and CDR2: MNHEY, SMNVEV (reference sequence). Between the trimmed V and J ends, which lost 10 bases and 6 bases, there was a span of 15 bases. This CDR3 has 12 amino acids. CDR3 sequence reads: CATRKGPHGYTF. CDR3 bases: TGTGCCACCCGAAAGGGGCCCCATGGCTACACCTTC.

The chain has TRBV6-5 and TRBJ1-1, with D possibly being TRBD1 (6 bases). The germline V gene has CDR1 MNHEY and CDR2 SVGAGI. The CDR3 contains 15 residues. The V gene lost 6 bases and the J gene lost 0 bases, with 14 bases spanning the gap. CDR3 loop: CASREGHFMNTEAFF. DNA of the CDR3: TGTGCCAGCAGGGAGGGACACTTCATGAACACTGAAGCTTTCTTT.

The genes are TRBV7-2 and TRBJ1-5; D remains ambiguous. This CDR3 has 15 amino acids. The germline V gene has CDR1 SGHTA and CDR2 FQGNSA. Trimming left V 2 bases short and J 5 bases short, with 13 bases between. The CDR3 DNA reads as TGTGCCAGCAGCTTATTTAACGGGAGAGATCAGCCCCAGCATTTT. Protein sequence: CASSLFNGRDQPQHF.

This chain uses TRBV18 with TRBJ1-5; D possibly corresponds to TRBD1 (6 bases). The CDR3 has 14 amino acids. In germline, CDR1 is KGHSH, CDR2 LQKENI. V lost 2 bases, J lost 4 bases, and 9 bases lay in between. In DNA form, the CDR3 reads TGTGCCAGCTCACCAGGGACATTTAATCAGCCCCAGCATTTT. Translated, it gives CASSPGTFNQPQHF.

This rearrangement joins TRBV6-8 to TRBJ2-1; D remains ambiguous. This CDR3 has 10 amino acids. The V end was cut by 5 bases, the J end by 6 bases, with 2 bases between. CDR1 is MNHGY and CDR2 is SAAAGT in the germline V gene. As DNA, the CDR3 is TGTGCCAGCAGTGGCAATGAGCAGTTCTTC. It is translated as CASSGNEQFF.

The rearrangement joins TRBV6-5 to TRBJ1-2; D may be TRBD1 (5 bases). V was trimmed by 7 bases and J by 0 bases, leaving 12 bases between them. Germline V gene sequence: CDR1 MNHEY, CDR2 SVGAGI. This CDR3 contains 14 residues. The CDR3, as DNA: TGTGCCAGCAACCGGGACGGAGCTAACTATGGCTACACCTTC. Translated, it gives CASNRDGANYGYTF.

V is TRBV2 and J is TRBJ2-7; D not certain. The V gene lost 4 bases and the J gene lost 3 bases, with 10 bases spanning the gap. The length of the CDR3 is 13 residues. Germline V lookup: CDR1 SNHLY, CDR2 FYNNEI. Written as DNA, the CDR3 is TGTGCCAGCAGTGTAGGCCACGACTACGAGCAGTACTTC. This gives the protein CASSVGHDYEQYF.